This TCR beta chain appears in the sequencing data of a study of memory CD8 T cells in hepatitis C reinfection. Study-level background: Peak reinfection samples were taken 3 to 8 weeks after detection.

Libraries were prepared by immunoSEQ multiplex PCR; TCRdb keeps only in-frame clonotypes and omits some of them. Of about 47,000 clones listed, over 75% are singletons. There are 19 residues in the CDR3. V lost 7 bases, J lost 2 bases, and 16 bases stayed unmatched. CDR1 is MNHEY, CDR2 SMNVEV, per germline (reference sequence). Described time point: peak reinfection, 3 to 8 weeks after reinfection detection. The sorted cells went straight to TCR sequencing with no prior in vitro expansion. Donors were people who inject drugs in the Montreal HEPCO cohort. The J gene is TRBJ2-2, the V gene TRBV27; 10 nucleotides line up with TRBD2. The sample comprised naive CD8+ T cells sorted from blood. The source of this sequence is a man aged 18 to 29 with hepatitis C virus infection. The DNA of the CDR3 is TGTGCCAGCACCTCGATTGTAGCGGGAGGCAACCTTAACACCGGGGAGCTGTTTTTT. Its protein is CASTSIVAGGNLNTGELFF.